A single sample gave rise to the 21 T cell receptor beta chains below, sequenced in a study of graft-versus-host responses after intestinal transplantation. Profiled with immunoSEQ multiplex PCR; TCRdb holds only in-frame clones, not every one. The table includes approximately 130,000 clones, more than 90% detected once. Their recognized antigens are unknown. Specimen: unstimulated CD4+ T cells sorted from spleen or lymph node cells, collected before intestinal transplant. These receptors were obtained from a human donor who received an intestinal transplant.

The V gene is TRBV6-5, the J gene TRBJ1-5; maybe TRBD1 (5 bases). This CDR3 is built from 15 residues. Germline V gene sequence: CDR1 MNHEY, CDR2 SVGAGI. V lost 8 bases and J 0 bases, leaving 14 bases between the germline ends. In DNA form, the CDR3 reads TGTGCCAGCTCACTCCGGGGGGGTAGCAATCAGCCCCAGCATTTT. Amino acid sequence: CASSLRGGSNQPQHF.

A few counts support this clone. The rearrangement uses TRBV2 and TRBJ1-1; no reliable D call. The V gene's germline CDR1 is SNHLY and CDR2 FYNNEI. Trimming shortened V by 2 bases and J by 5 bases, and 6 bases separated the two germline ends. CDR3 length: 12 amino acids. The CDR3 reads CASSETDTEAFF. CDR3 bases: TGTGCCAGCAGTGAAACCGATACTGAAGCTTTCTTT.

The V call is TRBV4-1, the J call TRBJ1-1; no definite D call. This CDR3 comprises 15 residues. The V end was cut by 4 bases, the J end by 0 bases, with 12 bases between. From germline, CDR1 is MGHRA and CDR2 YSYEKL. The CDR3 DNA follows: TGCGCCAGCAGCCTGACGGAAGTTTTGAACACTGAAGCTTTCTTT. This encodes CASSLTEVLNTEAFF.

The chain has TRBV7-2 and TRBJ2-1, with D unclear. Germline V CDR1 and CDR2: SGHTA, FQGNSA. CDR3 size: 14 residues. V dropped 1 base and J dropped 5 bases, with 9 bases sitting between them. Here the CDR3 reads CASSLVSRDNEQFF. The CDR3 region has the DNA TGTGCCAGCAGCTTAGTTTCTAGAGACAATGAGCAGTTCTTC.

This chain uses TRBV9 with TRBJ2-3; 9 bases line up with TRBD2. This CDR3 spans 17 amino acids. CDR1 and CDR2 (germline): SGDLS, YYNGEE. Trimming removed 3 bases from V and 1 base from J; junction bases left unmatched: 9. The CDR3 sequence is CASSASSRTSGTDTQYF. The CDR3 region has the DNA TGTGCCAGCAGCGCCTCCTCCAGGACTAGCGGCACAGATACGCAGTATTTT.

This chain uses TRBV5-1 with TRBJ2-6, with 8 nucleotides matching TRBD1. The length of the CDR3 is 15 residues. Germline-derived CDR1 and CDR2 are SGHRS and YFSETQ. V shed 4 bases, J shed 4 bases, and the junction held 4 bases outside the gene matches. CDR3 nucleotides: TGCGCCAGCAGCCTCCGGACAGGGGGGGCCAACGTCCTGACTTTC. This translates into CASSLRTGGANVLTF.

This chain joins TRBV11-1 and TRBJ2-5, with TRBD1 matching 7 bases. The CDR3 has 14 amino acids. The ends lost 4 bases at V and 1 base at J; junction bases unmatched: 3. The V gene's germline CDR1 is SGHAT and CDR2 FQDESV (reference sequence). The DNA of the CDR3 is TGTGCCAGCAGCTACACAGGGGCCCAAGAGACCCAGTACTTC. It encodes CASSYTGAQETQYF.

Here the CDR3 reads CASSEGRANSPLHF. As DNA, the CDR3 is TGTGCCAGCAGTGAGGGACGGGCAAATTCACCCCTCCACTTT. The chain has TRBV6-1 and TRBJ1-6; perhaps TRBD1 as D (5 bases). V lost 3 bases and J lost 7, with 10 bases in between. Germline values: CDR1 MNHNS, CDR2 SASEGT. This CDR3 spans 14 amino acids.

The chain is built from TRBV5-1 and TRBJ2-1; 11 bases line up with TRBD2. With V trimmed by 0 bases and J by 10 bases, 6 bases remained unmatched. This CDR3 is built from 15 residues. Germline V lookup: CDR1 SGHRS, CDR2 YFSETQ. The CDR3 protein is CASSLVVSGGAEQFF. The DNA for the CDR3 is TGCGCCAGCAGCTTGGTGGTTAGCGGGGGGGCGGAGCAGTTCTTC.

J is TRBJ1-2 and V is TRBV5-4, with 7 positions matching TRBD1. V shed 4 bases and J 2 bases; nucleotides not matched to a gene: 8. The V gene's germline CDR1 is SGHNT and CDR2 YYREEE (reference sequence). The CDR3 loop spans 15 amino acids. CDR3 in amino acids: CASSTPGQTNYGYTF. The DNA of the CDR3 is TGTGCCAGCAGCACACCGGGACAGACAAACTATGGCTACACCTTC.

CDR3 loop: CASSLAGGSQDTQYF. DNA for the CDR3: TGTGCCAGCAGCTTGGCAGGGGGGTCACAAGATACGCAGTATTTT. V and J are TRBV5-6 and TRBJ2-3, with D possibly being TRBD1 (7 bases). The CDR3 sequence is 15 residues long. The V gene's germline CDR1 is SGHDT and CDR2 YYEEEE. V was shortened by 0 bases and J by 5 bases, with 13 bases between the two germline ends. Complete variable domain (other parts from reference TRBV5-6 and TRBJ2-3): DAGVTQSPTHLIKTRGQQVTLRCSPKSGHDTVSWYQQALGQGPQFIFQYYEEEERQRGNFPDRFSGHQFPNYSSELNVNALLLGDSALYLCASSLAGGSQDTQYFGPGTRLTVL.

This sequence joins TRBV29-1 and TRBJ2-7, with D maybe TRBD2 (6 bases). The germline V gene has CDR1 SQVTM and CDR2 ANQGSEA. The CDR3 is made up of 11 amino acids. Trimming left V 7 bases short and J 6 bases short, with 13 bases between. The CDR3 coding sequence is TGCAGCGGGGGAGGACTGCGCGAGCAGTACTTC. As protein: CSGGGLREQYF.

The chain recombines TRBV9 with TRBJ2-5, with 7 positions matching TRBD2. This CDR3 has 13 amino acids. The V gene's germline CDR1 is SGDLS and CDR2 YYNGEE. Trimming removed 2 bases from V and 4 bases from J; junction bases left unmatched: 2. The CDR3 region has the DNA TGTGCCAGCAGCGTTTCGGGGGGAGAGACCCAGTACTTC. Translation: CASSVSGGETQYF.

The chain recombines TRBV5-1 with TRBJ2-5, with 8 nucleotides matching TRBD2. V dropped 5 bases and J dropped 5; count of bases not matched to a gene: 14. The V gene's germline CDR1 is SGHRS and CDR2 YFSETQ. The length of the CDR3 is 16 residues. The CDR3 DNA follows: TGCGCCAGCAGAAATACGCCGGGGGGGGTCAGGGAGACCCAGTACTTC. Its translation: CASRNTPGGVRETQYF.

Worth noting for this clone: This specimen includes other DNA sequences encoding the same CDR3. The chain uses TRBV9 and TRBJ2-2; D gene uncertain. Trimming took off 0 bases at V and 4 bases at J, with 4 bases between the two ends. Germline CDR1 SGDLS, CDR2 YYNGEE. The CDR3 covers 13 residues. CDR3 region: CASSVGGTGELFF. The CDR3 nucleotides read TGTGCCAGCAGCGTAGGGGGCACCGGGGAGCTGTTTTTT.

The chain has TRBV7-6 and TRBJ1-6; D not resolved. The V and J ends lost 1 base and 9 bases respectively, with 10 bases between them. Germline-derived CDR1 and CDR2 are SGHVS and FNYEAQ. The CDR3 contains 14 residues. CDR3 residues: CASSLGGITSPLHF. The DNA for the CDR3 is TGTGCCAGCAGCTTAGGGGGTATCACTTCACCCCTCCACTTT.

The chain is built from TRBV10-3 and TRBJ2-1; no clear D. The CDR3 consists of 12 residues. The germline V gene has CDR1 ENHRY and CDR2 SYGVKD. Between the trimmed V and J ends, which lost 6 bases and 9 bases, there was a span of 12 bases. CDR3 amino acids: CAIRPLGGEQFF. Here the CDR3 DNA reads TGTGCCATCAGACCCCTTGGTGGTGAGCAGTTCTTC.

This sequence joins TRBV6-1 and TRBJ2-5; D is ambiguous. CDR1 MNHNS and CDR2 SASEGT come from the germline V gene. This CDR3 contains 13 residues. V lost 4 bases to trimming and J lost 1 base, with 7 bases between them. The CDR3 nucleotides read TGTGCCAGCAGTGCGGGCCCCCAAGAGACCCAGTACTTC. The encoded protein is CASSAGPQETQYF.

The chain recombines TRBV19 with TRBJ2-7; D is unresolved. This CDR3 contains 11 residues. V gave up 6 bases and J gave up 6 bases, with 9 bases separating them. CDR1 is LNHDA and CDR2 is SQIVND in the germline V gene (reference sequence). The CDR3 DNA reads as TGTGCCAGTAGGGTGGGGTCCGAGCAGTACTTC. Residues: CASRVGSEQYF.

V usage is TRBV5-1 and J usage is TRBJ1-1, with a tentative D call TRBD1 (5 bases). This CDR3 has 15 amino acids. V was pared by 1 base and J by 4 bases, with 14 bases between. CDR1 SGHRS and CDR2 YFSETQ come from the germline V gene. The CDR3 reads CASSLSSGMSTEAFF. Here the CDR3 DNA reads TGCGCCAGCAGCTTGTCGTCAGGGATGAGCACTGAAGCTTTCTTT.

The V call is TRBV11-2, the J call TRBJ1-2; D is undetermined. Trimming cost V 4 bases and J 0 bases, with 12 bases left between them. Germline V gene lookup returns CDR1 SGHAT and CDR2 FQNNGV. CDR3 length: 15 residues. Here the CDR3 reads CASSSGAAPNYGYTF. The DNA of the CDR3 is TGTGCCAGCAGCTCAGGAGCAGCCCCTAACTATGGCTACACCTTC.